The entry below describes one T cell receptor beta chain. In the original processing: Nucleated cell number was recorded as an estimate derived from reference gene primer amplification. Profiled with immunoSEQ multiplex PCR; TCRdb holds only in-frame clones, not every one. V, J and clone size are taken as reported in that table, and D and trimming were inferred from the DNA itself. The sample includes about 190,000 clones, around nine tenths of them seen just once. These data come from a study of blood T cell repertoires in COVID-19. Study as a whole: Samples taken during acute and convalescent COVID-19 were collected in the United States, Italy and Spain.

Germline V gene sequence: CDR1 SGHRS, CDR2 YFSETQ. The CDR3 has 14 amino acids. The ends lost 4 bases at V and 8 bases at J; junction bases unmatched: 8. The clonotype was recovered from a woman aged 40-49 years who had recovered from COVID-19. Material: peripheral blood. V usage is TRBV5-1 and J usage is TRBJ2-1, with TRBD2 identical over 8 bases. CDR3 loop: CASSPVAGRDEQFF. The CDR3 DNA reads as TGCGCCAGCAGCCCGGTAGCGGGACGGGATGAGCAGTTCTTC.